The 30 T cell receptor beta chains below were found in one sample sequenced in a study of blood T cell repertoires in COVID-19 (dated by TCRdb to 2018 to 2021). Library construction relied on the immunoSEQ multiplex PCR assay. The table was pulled from immuneACCESS by TCRdb, which kept in-frame rearrangements only. Such tables lose some clones; where checked, under half of the loss comes from unresolved V genes, and the rest has no known cause. The sample data list about 61,000 clones, and more than 70% of these were observed just once. The ten biggest clones cover over 20% of the sample. Sequencing was performed on peripheral blood. Every receptor here comes from a woman between 45 and 65 years old with active or convalescent COVID-19.

The V and J genes are TRBV19 and TRBJ2-7, with TRBD2 as a possible D gene (5 bases). Trimming took off 4 bases at V and 7 bases at J, with 14 bases between the two ends. The germline V gene has CDR1 LNHDA and CDR2 SQIVND (reference sequence). The CDR3 length is 13 residues. In nucleotides, the CDR3 is TGTGCCAGTAGTAGTAGCAGCGGCTGGGAGCAGTACTTC. This encodes CASSSSSGWEQYF.

The chain recombines TRBV11-2 with TRBJ1-2; 7 nucleotides align to TRBD1. Losses at the gene ends were 5 bases for V and 7 bases for J; bases not matched to a gene: 7. The CDR3 contains 13 residues. Germline V CDR1 and CDR2: SGHAT, FQNNGV. This CDR3 reads CASSPGTVTGYTF. CDR3 DNA: TGTGCCAGCAGCCCAGGGACAGTAACTGGCTACACCTTC.

J is TRBJ2-5 and V is TRBV11-2, with TRBD2 matching 7 bases. Per germline, CDR1 SGHAT and CDR2 FQNNGV. Losses at the gene ends were 7 bases for V and 5 bases for J; bases not matched to a gene: 13. This CDR3 contains 15 residues. The CDR3 region has the DNA TGTGCCAGCACTAAATATTTCGGGGGGTCGGAGACCCAGTACTTC. This sequence encodes CASTKYFGGSETQYF.

V and J are TRBV30 and TRBJ2-7; TRBD2 agrees at 11 bases. The CDR3 totals 13 residues. CDR1 is GTSNPN and CDR2 is SVGIG in the germline V gene (reference sequence). Trimming took 8 bases from V and 4 from J; bases not matched to a gene: 7. This CDR3 reads CAGTSGLSYEQYF. The CDR3 DNA reads as TGTGCCGGGACTAGCGGACTCTCTTACGAGCAGTACTTC.

This chain uses TRBV5-1 with TRBJ2-7, with 10 nucleotides matching TRBD2. V shed 4 bases, J shed 3 bases, and the junction held 4 bases outside the gene matches. Per germline, CDR1 SGHRS and CDR2 YFSETQ. The CDR3 loop spans 14 amino acids. This CDR3 reads CASSRGLANYEQYF. In DNA, the CDR3 is TGCGCCAGCAGCCGGGGACTAGCGAACTACGAGCAGTACTTC.

This sequence joins TRBV20-1 and TRBJ2-3, with TRBD1 matching over 7 bases. CDR1 and CDR2 (germline): DFQATT, SNEGSKA (reference sequence). Trimming cost V 3 bases and J 1 base; bases outside gene matches: 7. This CDR3 spans 15 amino acids. The CDR3 region is CSASRTGQRTDTQYF. The CDR3 DNA reads TGCAGTGCTAGTAGAACGGGACAGCGCACAGATACGCAGTATTTT.

V gene TRBV9 combines with J gene TRBJ2-7, with 14 bases identical to TRBD2. Per the germline V gene, CDR1 is SGDLS and CDR2 is YYNGEE. V lost 3 bases, J lost 3 bases, and 2 bases stayed unmatched. CDR3 length: 15 amino acids. CDR3 nucleotide sequence: TGTGCCAGCAGCGCAGGGACTAGCGGGGGCTACGAGCAGTACTTC. Protein: CASSAGTSGGYEQYF.

This sequence joins TRBV11-3 and TRBJ2-5; 8 bases match TRBD1. With V trimmed by 2 bases and J by 1 base, 0 bases remained unmatched. The CDR3 runs 14 residues. Germline V gene sequence: CDR1 SGHNT, CDR2 YENEEA. The CDR3 reads CASSLTGGQETQYF. CDR3 DNA: TGTGCCAGCAGCTTAACAGGGGGCCAAGAGACCCAGTACTTC.

J is TRBJ2-1 and V is TRBV9; tentatively, D is TRBD1 (6 bases). Trimming stripped 4 bases from V and 6 bases from J, with 20 bases between. CDR3 length: 16 amino acids. Per the germline V gene, CDR1 is SGDLS and CDR2 is YYNGEE. For the CDR3, the DNA is TGTGCCAGCAGCCATCAATCGAGTGGCAGGGGCAATGAGCAGTTCTTC. Translated: CASSHQSSGRGNEQFF. Based on the CDR3 plus reference TRBV9 and TRBJ2-1, the full variable domain is DSGVTQTPKHLITATGQRVTLRCSPRSGDLSVYWYQQSLDQGLQFLIQYYNGEERAKGNILERFSAQQFPDLHSELNLSSLELGDSALYFCASSHQSSGRGNEQFFGPGTRLTVL.

This chain uses TRBV3-1 (or the pseudogene TRBV3-2) with TRBJ2-7; the match to TRBD1 covers 7 bases. V shed 5 bases, J shed 7 bases, and the junction held 11 bases outside the gene matches. The V gene's germline CDR1 is LGHDT and CDR2 YNNKEL (reference sequence). There are 14 residues in the CDR3. CDR3 DNA: TGTGCCAGCAGCTCGACAGGGTTCCTACAGGAGCAGTACTTC. This sequence encodes CASSSTGFLQEQYF.

V usage is TRBV9 and J usage is TRBJ2-5; perhaps TRBD2 as D (5 bases). Germline CDR1 SGDLS, CDR2 YYNGEE. This CDR3 region has 14 residues. Trimming shortened V by 3 bases and J by 4 bases, and 13 bases separated the two germline ends. As DNA, the CDR3 is TGTGCCAGCAGCGGGCAGATCCGGGGAGAGACCCAGTACTTC. It specifies CASSGQIRGETQYF.

The rearrangement links TRBV20-1 to TRBJ1-2, with D perhaps matching TRBD1 (6 bases). V was cut by 3 bases and J by 4 bases, with 18 bases left in between. CDR3 length: 15 residues. CDR1 DFQATT and CDR2 SNEGSKA come from the germline V gene (reference sequence). For the CDR3, the DNA is TGCAGTGCTAGTAACCCGAGGGGGACCATCTATGGCTACACCTTC. This encodes CSASNPRGTIYGYTF.

Only one count was recorded for this clone. The genes are TRBV10-3 and TRBJ2-2; 11 nucleotides agree with TRBD1. The junction had 5 bases not matched to a gene; V was cut back by 5 bases and J by 6 bases. The CDR3 is 15 amino acids. Germline-derived CDR1 and CDR2 are ENHRY and SYGVKD. The CDR3 region has the DNA TGTGCCATCAGTAAAGGACAGGGGGCTGCCGGGGAGCTGTTTTTT. Residues: CAISKGQGAAGELFF.

This chain connects TRBV3-1 (or the pseudogene TRBV3-2) to TRBJ1-2, with D hard to call. This CDR3 contains 16 residues. V shed 3 bases and J shed 4 bases, with 18 bases lying between them. Germline-derived CDR1 and CDR2 are LGHDT and YNNKEL (reference sequence). DNA of the CDR3: TGTGCCAGCAGCCACTGGGTGGACGCGGGCCTCTATGGCTACACCTTC. It encodes CASSHWVDAGLYGYTF.

This chain links TRBV20-1 with TRBJ2-3; the match to TRBD1 covers 10 bases. This CDR3 comprises 17 residues. V was pared by 3 bases and J by 4 bases, with 13 bases of the junction left unmatched. Germline V gene sequence: CDR1 DFQATT, CDR2 SNEGSKA (reference sequence). CDR3 sequence (DNA): TGCAGTGCTAGTCCCCCCTCCGGGACAGGGGTCGCAGATACGCAGTATTTT. It yields the protein CSASPPSGTGVADTQYF.

This chain links TRBV7-2 with TRBJ2-7, with 9 bases lining up with TRBD2. After removal of 7 bases from V and 6 bases from J, the junction contained 10 bases not matched to a gene. Germline values: CDR1 SGHTA, CDR2 FQGNSA. The CDR3 extends over 14 amino acids. The CDR3 nucleotides read TGTGCCAGCAAACCTATAGCGGGAGTTGGCGAGCAGTACTTC. Protein product: CASKPIAGVGEQYF.

CDR3 amino acids: CSVTGQGTNTGELFF. The CDR3 region has the DNA TGCAGCGTGACGGGACAGGGGACGAACACCGGGGAGCTGTTTTTT. The J gene is TRBJ2-2, the V gene TRBV29-1; 10 nucleotides line up with TRBD1. The V segment lost 6 bases and the J segment 0 bases; nucleotides outside the gene matches: 4. The CDR3 is 15 amino acids. Germline assignment: CDR1 SQVTM and CDR2 ANQGSEA.

The chain links TRBV5-8 to TRBJ2-2; 7 bases map to TRBD2. This CDR3 has 16 residues. The germline gives CDR1 SGHTS, CDR2 YDEGEE. J was trimmed by 0 bases and V by 1 base; bases with no gene match: 3. The CDR3 DNA follows: TGTGCCAGCAGCTTGAGTCTAGCGGCGAACACCGGGGAGCTGTTTTTT. Its protein product is CASSLSLAANTGELFF. The variable domain in full, completed from reference TRBV5-8 and TRBJ2-2, reads EAGVTQSPTHLIKTRGQQATLRCSPISGHTSVYWYQQALGLGLQFLLWYDEGEERNRGNFPPRFSGRQFPNYSSELNVNALELEDSALYLCASSLSLAANTGELFFGEGSRLTVL.

The rearrangement uses TRBV13 and TRBJ1-5; D is possibly TRBD1 (5 bases). The V end was cut by 2 bases, the J end by 0 bases, with 8 bases between. The CDR3 consists of 15 residues. Germline CDR1 is PRHDT and CDR2 is FYEKMQ (reference sequence). This CDR3 reads CASSLRGSSNQPQHF. The CDR3 DNA reads as TGTGCCAGCAGCTTACGGGGGTCTAGCAATCAGCCCCAGCATTTT. The whole variable domain, remainder taken from reference TRBV13 and TRBJ1-5, is AAGVIQSPRHLIKEKRETATLKCYPIPRHDTVYWYQQGPGQDPQFLISFYEKMQSDKGSIPDRFSAQQFSDYHSELNMSSLELGDSALYFCASSLRGSSNQPQHFGDGTRLSIL.

The DNA for the CDR3 is TGTGCCAGCAGCGAGAGTGCGGGCTCTGGAAACACCATATATTTT. It encodes CASSESAGSGNTIYF. The chain recombines TRBV9 with TRBJ1-3; unclear D gene. Germline assignment: CDR1 SGDLS and CDR2 YYNGEE. V lost 3 bases and J lost 0, with 10 bases in between. The CDR3 totals 15 residues.

The chain employs TRBV7-9 and TRBJ2-1, with 16 bases that match TRBD2. The CDR3 is 17 amino acids. V shed 4 bases and J 4 bases; nucleotides not matched to a gene: 4. Per the germline V gene, CDR1 is SEHNR and CDR2 is FQNEAQ (reference sequence). This CDR3 reads CASSSGTSGREYNEQFF. DNA of the CDR3: TGTGCCAGCAGCTCCGGGACTAGCGGGAGGGAATACAATGAGCAGTTCTTC.

The chain is built from TRBV4-1 and TRBJ2-1, with D maybe TRBD2 (6 bases). Germline CDR1 and CDR2: MGHRA and YSYEKL. CDR3 size: 16 residues. V shed 0 bases and J shed 3 bases, with 12 bases lying between them. The CDR3 DNA reads as TGCGCCAGCAGCCAAGAAAAGACGGACTACTACAATGAGCAGTTCTTC. Amino acids: CASSQEKTDYYNEQFF.

This chain uses TRBV3-1 (or the pseudogene TRBV3-2) with TRBJ1-3; 7 bases agree with TRBD1. With V trimmed by 4 bases and J by 1 base, 4 bases remained unmatched. The germline gives CDR1 LGHDT, CDR2 YNNKEL (reference sequence). The CDR3 is made up of 15 amino acids. CDR3 DNA: TGTGCCAGCAGCCCTACGACAGGGTCTGGAAACACCATATATTTT. This sequence encodes CASSPTTGSGNTIYF.

The J gene is TRBJ1-2, the V gene TRBV2; 7 bases agree with TRBD1. J gave up 2 bases and V 8 bases, and 5 bases lay outside the gene matches. Germline assignment: CDR1 SNHLY and CDR2 FYNNEI. The CDR3 extends over 13 amino acids. CDR3 DNA: TGTGCCAGCTCGGGACAGCCAAACTATGGCTACACCTTC. Translated, it gives CASSGQPNYGYTF. The variable domain in full, with the rest retrieved from reference TRBV2 and TRBJ1-2, is EPEVTQTPSHQVTQMGQEVILRCVPISNHLYFYWYRQILGQKVEFLVSFYNNEISEKSEIFDDQFSVERPDGSNFTLKIRSTKLEDSAMYFCASSGQPNYGYTFGSGTRLTVV.

V gene TRBV14 combines with J gene TRBJ2-3; a possible D gene is TRBD2 (5 bases). With 0 bases removed from V and 5 bases from J, the gap between germline ends came to 21 bases. Germline V gives CDR1 SGHDN, CDR2 FVKESK. The CDR3 has 18 residues. The CDR3 sequence is CASSQDRLRAATEDTQYF. The CDR3 DNA sequence: TGTGCCAGCAGCCAAGATCGGTTGAGAGCGGCTACGGAAGATACGCAGTATTTT.

V usage is TRBV29-1 and J usage is TRBJ1-1; D might be TRBD1 (5 bases). Between the trimmed V and J ends, which lost 7 bases and 0 bases, there was a span of 9 bases. The CDR3 has 12 amino acids. Germline-derived CDR1 and CDR2 are SQVTM and ANQGSEA. The CDR3 region is CSGKGVNTEAFF. The CDR3 DNA sequence: TGCAGCGGCAAAGGGGTGAACACTGAAGCTTTCTTT.

The V gene is TRBV19, the J gene TRBJ2-3, with D perhaps matching TRBD2 (7 bases). This CDR3 is built from 14 residues. Deletions cut 7 bases from V and 6 bases from J, with 17 bases between. Germline assignment: CDR1 LNHDA and CDR2 SQIVND (reference sequence). CDR3: CASTSSGGWDTQYF. The CDR3 coding sequence is TGTGCCAGTACCTCGTCGGGGGGCTGGGATACGCAGTATTTT.

The chain employs TRBV18 and TRBJ1-1, with D maybe TRBD1 (6 bases). The V end was cut by 3 bases, the J end by 3 bases, with 17 bases between. Germline CDR1 reads KGHSH; CDR2 reads LQKENI. CDR3 length: 16 residues. This CDR3 reads CASSPREWGGHTEAFF. In DNA form, the CDR3 reads TGTGCCAGCTCACCGAGAGAATGGGGGGGGCACACTGAAGCTTTCTTT.

The CDR3 nucleotides are TGTGCCAGCAGAATACTAGCGGGAGGGATTAGTCCCTACAATGAGCAGTTCTTC. Its protein product is CASRILAGGISPYNEQFF. The V call is TRBV27, the J call TRBJ2-1, with 13 bases fitting TRBD2. The V gene's germline CDR1 is MNHEY and CDR2 SMNVEV (reference sequence). The CDR3 consists of 18 residues. Unmatched junction bases numbered 10, after V lost 6 bases and J lost 2 bases.

The rearrangement joins TRBV18 to TRBJ1-1; TRBD1 agrees at 7 bases. CDR1 and CDR2 from the germline V gene are KGHSH and LQKENI. The V and J ends lost 3 bases and 5 bases, in that order; junction bases with no gene match: 6. This CDR3 has 14 amino acids. The CDR3 nucleotides read TGTGCCAGCTCACCGGAGACAGGGCAAACTGAAGCTTTCTTT. It encodes CASSPETGQTEAFF.